This T cell receptor beta chain came from a study of cytomegalovirus exposure and HLA in healthy donors. Overall study context: Of all 400 or so donors who were genotyped, roughly 81% belonged to the Caucasian-associated ancestry cluster. Study-wide results and caveats: By a later analysis, the bulk of CMV-associated TCR beta chains appeared HLA-restricted. In vitro, three CMV-associated chains proved specific for CMV antigens.

The CDR3 has 14 residues. Germline V CDR1 and CDR2: MGHRA, YSYEKL. Trimming at V came to 1 base and at J to 8 bases, leaving 6 bases not matched to a gene. Amplification used 60 Vbeta primers and 13 Jbeta primers. Repertoires were generated with immunoSEQ multiplex PCR, while TCRdb's copy carries only in-frame clones and drops some. The table has approximately 180,000 clones, 77% seen once. Worth noting for this clone: The antigen remains unidentified.

V gene TRBV4-1 combines with J gene TRBJ1-2, with 8 bases that match TRBD1. The TCR comes from a woman aged 55-70 years in good health and CMV-seropositive. The sample taken for sequencing was PBMCs. CDR3 in DNA: TGCGCCAGCAGCCAAGTGAGACAGGGGAAGGGCTACACCTTC. Translation: CASSQVRQGKGYTF.